This entry is about one T cell receptor (beta chain). TCRdb's table, derived via immunoSEQ multiplex PCR, lists solely in-frame clones and lacks some. The sample comprises roughly 24,000 clones, approximately 86% of which are singletons, and around 0.97% rests with the top ten. The data were obtained in a study of T cell changes during pregnancy in multiple sclerosis. The CDR3 totals 16 residues. The V gene end was trimmed by 7 bases and the J gene end by 5 bases; junction bases not matched to a gene: 10. Germline V lookup: CDR1 MDHEN, CDR2 SYDVKM. This sequence was found in a female donor in good health, enrolled as a control in a pregnancy study. This chain links TRBV28 with TRBJ2-3; 12 bases are a match to TRBD2. Sequenced here: CD4+ T cells from peripheral blood mononuclear cells, sampled in the second trimester of pregnancy. CDR3 coding DNA: TGTGCCAGCATCCTATCTAGCGGGAGGGGAGGAGATACGCAGTATTTT. As protein: CASILSSGRGGDTQYF.